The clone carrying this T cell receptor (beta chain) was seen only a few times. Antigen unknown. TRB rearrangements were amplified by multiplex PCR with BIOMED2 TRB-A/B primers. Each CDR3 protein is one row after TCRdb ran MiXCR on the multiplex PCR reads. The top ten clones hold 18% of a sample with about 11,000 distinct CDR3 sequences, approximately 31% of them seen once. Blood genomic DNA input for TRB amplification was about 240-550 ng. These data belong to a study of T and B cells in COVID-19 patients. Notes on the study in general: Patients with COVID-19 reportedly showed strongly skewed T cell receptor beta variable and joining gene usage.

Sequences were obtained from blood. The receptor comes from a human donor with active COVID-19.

CDR3: CASSGSRTGGDVDIQYF. As DNA, the CDR3 is TGTGCCAGCAGCGGCTCGCGGACAGGGGGTGATGTTGACATTCAGTACTTC. This chain joins TRBV27 and TRBJ2-4, with TRBD1 matching over 10 bases. Germline V gene data show CDR1 as MNHEY and CDR2 as SMNVEV (reference sequence). V shed 6 bases, J shed 8 bases, and the junction held 16 bases outside the gene matches. The CDR3 extends over 17 amino acids.